This T cell receptor beta chain was captured by sequencing in a study of STAT5B mutations in CD4+ large granular lymphocyte leukemia. On the study more broadly: Healthy donors showed HLA-associated enrichment of the CDR3 'QG' motif.

V gave up 1 base and J gave up 3 bases, with 7 bases separating them. Germline assignment: CDR1 SGHTA and CDR2 FQGNSA. CDR3 size: 13 residues. About this clone itself: The antigen is not known.

Notes on the study in general: Patient CD4-sorted repertoires stayed more clonal than healthy ones after leukemic-clone removal. Top patient clones used TRBV06 genes more often: 8/27 versus 2/35 in controls.

Original handling: Productive clonotypes were detectable down to 2.59 x 10-5 frequency. Generated by immunoSEQ multiplex PCR, the TCRdb table keeps only in-frame clones and is missing some. The D gene and trimming were derived from the DNA, and the V and J assignments and clone size from that table. The table shows 30,000 to 40,000 clones, with 65% to 70% occurring only once. Sequenced input: CD4+ T cells from blood buffy coats. This sequence was found in a human donor in good health. V is TRBV7-2 and J is TRBJ2-7; D gene ambiguous. CDR3: CASSLDHSYEQYF. Written as DNA, the CDR3 is TGTGCCAGCAGCTTAGACCACAGCTACGAGCAGTACTTC.